The rows below give T cell receptor beta chains drawn from one sample of a study of T-cell reconstitution after alpha-beta-depleted transplantation in children. TCRdb redid the calling of the PCR reads with MiXCR, one entry per CDR3 protein. Found here are some 100,000 distinct CDR3 sequences, 20% to 30% of them singletons; the top ten hold around 21%. Material: PBMCs, obtained before TCRalphabeta/CD19-depleted stem cell transplant. The receptors here all came from a boy between 2 and 10 years old with acute lymphoblastic leukemia, due to receive a stem cell transplant. CDR3s include the opening cysteine and the closing phenylalanine or tryptophan. Fields, in order: clone size, J gene, D gene, V gene, CDR3 DNA, CDR3 protein. A D gene is named only where the DNA matches it firmly. Rows give clone size only sometimes, using once, few, many, or a class for an expanded clone.

>few|TRBJ2-7|NA|TRBV20-1
TGCAGTGCTAGCGGGGACGAGCAGTACTTC
CSASGDEQYF
>NA|TRBJ1-6|TRBD1|TRBV6-4
TGTGCCAGCAGCGGGACAGGATTAAATTCACCCCTCCACTTT
CASSGTGLNSPLHF
>NA|TRBJ2-7|NA|TRBV20-1
TGCAGTGCTAGACCCGTAGACGGGCAGGGGTCCTACGAGCAGTACTTC
CSARPVDGQGSYEQYF
>NA|TRBJ2-2|NA|TRBV28
TGTGCCAGCAGTGACCGGGGAACTCCGCTGTTTTTT
CASSDRGTPLFF
>NA|TRBJ2-7|NA|TRBV27
TGTGCCAGCAGTCTTTTAGGGATCGACGAGCAGTACTTC
CASSLLGIDEQYF
>NA|TRBJ2-5|TRBD2|TRBV19
TGTGCCAGTGCAGCTAGCGGAGGGAGGGAAGAGACCCAGTACTTC
CASAASGGREETQYF
>once|TRBJ1-2|TRBD1|TRBV12-3/TRBV12-4
TGTGCCAGCACTTTCGGGACAGGCCCTATTGGCTACACCTTC
CASTFGTGPIGYTF
>NA|TRBJ2-1|TRBD2|TRBV5-1
TGCGCCAGCAGCTCCGGGACTAGCGGAGGGGCCCTGCAGTTCTTC
CASSSGTSGGALQFF
>NA|TRBJ2-7|NA|TRBV28
TGTGCCAGCAGGACCGAGCGGAGGGGAAATGGGTACTTC
CASRTERRGNGYF
>few|TRBJ1-4|NA|TRBV28
TGTGCCAGCAGGGCAAGTGGGTCAACAAGGGAAAAACTGTTTTTT
CASRASGSTREKLFF
>few|TRBJ2-2|NA|TRBV14
TGTGCCAGCAGCCAAGTATTGAACACCGGGGAGCTGTTTTTT
CASSQVLNTGELFF
>many|TRBJ2-7|NA|TRBV7-2
TGTGCCAGCAGCTTTGACGGGAAGTACGAGCAGTACTTC
CASSFDGKYEQYF
>many|TRBJ2-7|NA|TRBV5-1
TGCGCCAGCAGCTTGGTAGGGGCCGGCTACGAGCAGTACTTC
CASSLVGAGYEQYF
>few|TRBJ2-2|TRBD2|TRBV7-8
TGTGCCAGCAGTTTAGATACGGGGGGTCCGGGGGAGCTGTTTTTT
CASSLDTGGPGELFF
>few|TRBJ1-2|NA|TRBV27
TGTGCCAGCAGTCCATCGACAGCGGTGGGAGCTAACTATGGCTACACCTTC
CASSPSTAVGANYGYTF
>NA|TRBJ2-1|TRBD2|TRBV6-1
TGTGCCAGCAGCCAGCGGGAGCGGGACACGGTTGAGCAGTTCTTC
CASSQRERDTVEQFF
>few|TRBJ2-1|NA|TRBV11-1
TGTGCCAGCAGCTTACATGGCGGAGGGTTCTCCTACAATGAGCAGTTCTTC
CASSLHGGGFSYNEQFF
>few|TRBJ2-5|NA|TRBV5-1
TGCGCCAGCAGCTTGGTTGCACAGACCCAGTACTTC
CASSLVAQTQYF
>NA|TRBJ2-5|TRBD2|TRBV5-8
TGTGCCAGCAGCTTGGGAACTAGCGGAGGGGCCCGGGAGACCCAGTACTTC
CASSLGTSGGARETQYF
>NA|TRBJ2-5|TRBD1|TRBV5-1
TGCGCCAGCAGCTCCACTGGGACAGAACAGGAGACCCAGTACTTC
CASSSTGTEQETQYF
>few|TRBJ2-1|NA|TRBV12-3/TRBV12-4
TGTGCCAGCAGCCGGCGGGCTAAATGGAGCTCCTACAATGAGCAGTTCTTC
CASSRRAKWSSYNEQFF
>NA|TRBJ1-4|NA|TRBV24-1
TGTGCCACCACAGGTTCAACTAATGAAAAACTGTTTTTT
CATTGSTNEKLFF
>many|TRBJ2-3|NA|TRBV20-1
TGCAGTGCGTGGAAAGGGACATCCAGCACAGATACGCAGTATTTT
CSAWKGTSSTDTQYF
>many|TRBJ1-1|NA|TRBV24-1
TGTGCCACCAGTGATGGGAGGGGTACGACTGAAGCTTTCTTT
CATSDGRGTTEAFF
>many|TRBJ2-5|NA|TRBV7-8
TGTGCCAGCAGCTTAGGCCTAAGAGAGACCCAGTACTTC
CASSLGLRETQYF
>NA|TRBJ1-3|NA|TRBV28
TGTGCCAGCAGTTACCCCGTCGGGCTCGGCTCTGGAAACACCATATATTTT
CASSYPVGLGSGNTIYF